This TCR beta chain originates from a study of T cell responses to AZD1222 COVID-19 vaccine. Study observations and caveats: The study found Spike-specific TCR breadth and depth rose after two AZD1222 doses. No repertoire was sampled before or during the peak T cell response, only after it. Spike-wide vaccine-associated CD4 TCRs dominated at 160-218 and 743-854.

Germline loops: CDR1 MNHNS, CDR2 SASEGT. The V gene lost 1 base and the J gene lost 2 bases, with 13 bases spanning the gap. The CDR3 is made up of 16 amino acids. Sequencing was performed with immunoSEQ multiplex PCR; in TCRdb, only in-frame clones are kept and a portion is missing. In the table there are over 130,000 clones, around 90% of which are singletons. For this clone: Its antigen remains unidentified.

The chain couples TRBV6-1 to TRBJ2-3, with D uncertain. This sequence was found in an adult in good health. The source was peripheral blood, collected on day 0 of AZD1222 vaccination. The CDR3 protein is CASSEGFVRPTDTQYF. CDR3 DNA: TGTGCCAGCAGTGAAGGGTTTGTCAGACCCACAGATACGCAGTATTTT.